This TCR beta chain was retrieved from a study of cytomegalovirus exposure and HLA in healthy donors. The overall study: In an early release, HLA-typed donors contributed about 80 million unique TCR sequences. Study-wide findings and caveats: Analyzed later, association rates of TCRs varied across HLA loci, with DRB1 most and HLA-C fewest. Reportedly, fewer N-insertions than the roughly 700-donor mean appeared in an Asian-associated ancestry cluster in a later analysis. For most TCR beta V segments, an earlier analysis put the productive rate at about 87% or about 30% of the time.

The V end lost 1 base, the J end lost 1 base, and 6 bases lay between the germline ends. The CDR3 has 14 amino acids. CDR1 is KGHSH and CDR2 is LQKENI in the germline V gene. PCR involved 60 Vbeta and 13 Jbeta primers. Measured with immunoSEQ multiplex PCR; TCRdb has only the in-frame clones, and not every one. The repertoire has 95,000 to 150,000 clones, about 80% of them found once; the top ten carry approximately 3.6%. To note about this clone: The target antigen is unknown.

The V and J genes are TRBV18 and TRBJ2-3, with D hard to call. Sequenced: PBMCs. The clonotype was recovered from a woman aged 40 to 50 in good health and CMV-seropositive. The CDR3 region has the DNA TGTGCCAGCTCACCACTCGTCGGCACAGATACGCAGTATTTT. It specifies CASSPLVGTDTQYF.